One and the same sample provided the 20 T cell receptor beta chains below, sequenced in a study of blood T cell repertoires in COVID-19. The method was immunoSEQ multiplex PCR; TCRdb's version includes in-frame clones alone and lacks a portion of them. The sample carries some 240,000 clones, about 80% recorded once. The specimen was peripheral blood. The receptors originated from an elderly woman with acute or convalescent COVID-19.

The chain is built from TRBV12-3 or TRBV12-4 and TRBJ1-2; 8 nucleotides line up with TRBD1. The V and J ends lost 6 bases and 4 bases, in that order; junction bases with no gene match: 1. This CDR3 region has 12 residues. The CDR3 nucleotides read TGTGCCAGCAGCGGACAGGGCTATGGCTACACCTTC. Protein sequence: CASSGQGYGYTF.

V usage is TRBV4-1 and J usage is TRBJ1-4, with TRBD1 matching over 7 bases. The J segment lost 8 bases and the V segment lost 1 base, leaving 16 bases of the junction unmatched. Germline-derived CDR1 and CDR2 are MGHRA and YSYEKL. The CDR3 loop spans 18 amino acids. This chain's CDR3 is CASSQASQAFRTGEKLFF. As DNA, the CDR3 is TGCGCCAGCAGCCAAGCGTCCCAAGCTTTCCGGACAGGCGAAAAACTGTTTTTT.

J is TRBJ1-2 and V is TRBV30, with D possibly being TRBD1 (5 bases). The CDR3 consists of 16 residues. Germline V CDR1 and CDR2: GTSNPN, SVGIG (reference sequence). Trimming pared 1 base from V and 0 bases from J, leaving 15 bases between. The CDR3 loop reads CAWSENRKVPNYGYTF. CDR3 bases: TGTGCCTGGAGTGAGAACAGGAAAGTCCCTAACTATGGCTACACCTTC.

This clone has only a few counts. The V and J genes are TRBV7-3 and TRBJ2-7, with 8 bases fitting TRBD2. The CDR3 runs to 17 residues. J lost 2 bases, V lost 0 bases, and 9 bases had no gene match. Germline V gene sequence: CDR1 SGHTA, CDR2 FQGTGA. CDR3 protein: CASSLTGASGQAYEQYF. DNA of the CDR3: TGTGCCAGCAGCTTAACCGGGGCTAGCGGGCAAGCCTACGAGCAGTACTTC.

The rearrangement joins TRBV6-1 to TRBJ2-7; no definite D call. The germline V gene has CDR1 MNHNS and CDR2 SASEGT. The CDR3 runs 15 residues. The V end lost 0 bases, the J end lost 0 bases, and 9 bases lay between the germline ends. As DNA, the CDR3 is TGTGCCAGCAGTGAAGCGGGCGTCCGCTCCTACGAGCAGTACTTC. Amino acid sequence: CASSEAGVRSYEQYF.

V usage is TRBV19 and J usage is TRBJ1-1, with 10 bases aligning to TRBD1. CDR1 and CDR2 from the germline V gene are LNHDA and SQIVND (reference sequence). CDR3 length: 15 residues. V lost 11 bases to trimming and J lost 3 bases; unmatched junction nucleotides: 12. CDR3: CALKGDRGRDTEAFF. The CDR3 DNA is TGTGCCCTAAAAGGGGACAGGGGACGGGACACTGAAGCTTTCTTT. Together with reference TRBV19 and TRBJ1-1, the CDR3 gives the full variable domain: DGGITQSPKYLFRKEGQNVTLSCEQNLNHDAMYWYRQDPGQGLRLIYYSQIVNDFQKGDIAEGYSVSREKKESFPLTVTSAQKNPTAFYLCALKGDRGRDTEAFFGQGTRLTVV.

The chain combines TRBV7-9 with TRBJ1-5; D perhaps matches TRBD1 (6 bases). CDR1 is SEHNR and CDR2 is FQNEAQ in the germline V gene (reference sequence). The CDR3 totals 14 residues. Trimming shortened V by 6 bases and J by 4 bases, and 13 bases separated the two germline ends. The CDR3 DNA follows: TGTGCCAGCAGTTATGGACAGAAGAATCAGCCCCAGCATTTT. Translation: CASSYGQKNQPQHF.

Only one count was recorded for this clone. The rearrangement joins TRBV18 to TRBJ1-6, with no clear D. Looked up from germline, CDR1 is KGHSH and CDR2 is LQKENI. Trimming pared 3 bases from V and 8 bases from J, leaving 11 bases between. CDR3 size: 14 residues. The DNA for the CDR3 is TGTGCCAGCTCACCTAGGTCCGGGGATTCACCCCTCCACTTT. Translation gives CASSPRSGDSPLHF.

This clone came up once. J is TRBJ2-3 and V is TRBV5-8, with 7 bases identical to TRBD2. Germline V gives CDR1 SGHTS, CDR2 YDEGEE. The CDR3 extends over 13 amino acids. J gave up 4 bases and V 5 bases, and 4 bases lay outside the gene matches. This CDR3 is CASSARGADTQYF. CDR3 nucleotides: TGTGCCAGCAGTGCACGGGGGGCAGATACGCAGTATTTT.

The CDR3 sequence: CASSSGLGDEQFF. CDR3 sequence (DNA): TGTGCCAGCAGCAGTGGACTAGGGGATGAGCAGTTCTTC. The chain is built from TRBV28 and TRBJ2-1, with TRBD2 matching over 7 bases. Per germline, CDR1 MDHEN and CDR2 SYDVKM. The junction had 7 bases not matched to a gene; V was cut back by 6 bases and J by 8 bases. This CDR3 comprises 13 residues.

The V gene is TRBV7-8, the J gene TRBJ1-6, with D perhaps TRBD1 (5 bases). Trimming stripped 0 bases from V and 0 bases from J, with 15 bases between. Germline V gene data show CDR1 as SGHVS and CDR2 as FQNEAQ. CDR3 length equals 19 residues. The DNA of the CDR3 is TGTGCCAGCAGCTTAGCGGGGGGAGGGACCAGCTCCTATAATTCACCCCTCCACTTT. It yields the protein CASSLAGGGTSSYNSPLHF.

The gene calls are TRBV27 and TRBJ1-2; a weak D match, TRBD1 (5 bases). This CDR3 has 14 amino acids. Germline CDR1 MNHEY, CDR2 SMNVEV (reference sequence). Trimming pared 2 bases from V and 2 bases from J, leaving 9 bases between. CDR3 coding DNA: TGTGCCAGCAGTTTACTGGCAGGGAACTATGGCTACACCTTC. It specifies CASSLLAGNYGYTF.

The DNA of the CDR3 is TGTGCCAGCTCACCATTGGGTGGACAGGGGGTTGAAAAACTGTTTTTT. This translates into CASSPLGGQGVEKLFF. The V and J genes are TRBV18 and TRBJ1-4; 10 bases agree with TRBD1. V lost 2 bases to trimming and J lost 7 bases; unmatched junction nucleotides: 7. The CDR3 sequence is 16 residues long. Germline-derived CDR1 and CDR2 are KGHSH and LQKENI.

In regard to this clone: Sequence at one end of the junction differs from germline and may be a read error. The V call is TRBV5-6, the J call TRBJ1-3; D is possibly TRBD1 (5 bases). Germline CDR1 is SGHDT and CDR2 is YYEEEE. The CDR3 spans 16 residues. CDR3 protein: CASSLDRGVVRNTIYF. In nucleotides, the CDR3 is TGTGCCAGCAGTTTGGACCGGGGGGTGGTACGGAACACCATATATTTT.

This clone showed up just a few times. V and J are TRBV28 and TRBJ1-2; D possibly corresponds to TRBD1 (6 bases). V lost 3 bases, J lost 5 bases, and 22 bases lay in between. The CDR3 extends over 17 amino acids. Per the germline V gene, CDR1 is MDHEN and CDR2 is SYDVKM. Here the CDR3 DNA reads TGTGCCAGCAGTTTGTGGGCTTCGGGGGGCGGAAAATATGGCTACACCTTC. Translation: CASSLWASGGGKYGYTF.

The chain recombines TRBV5-1 with TRBJ2-3; TRBD2 aligns across 7 bases. The CDR3 totals 14 residues. With 4 bases clipped from V and 3 bases from J, the junction kept 5 bases outside the gene matches. The germline V gene encodes CDR1 SGHRS and CDR2 YFSETQ. CDR3: CASSITAGTDTQYF. DNA for the CDR3: TGCGCCAGCAGCATAACAGCGGGAACAGATACGCAGTATTTT.

A single count supports this clone. This chain joins TRBV2 and TRBJ1-1, with D possibly being TRBD1 (5 bases). CDR1 and CDR2 (germline): SNHLY, FYNNEI. Trimming shortened V by 7 bases and J by 3 bases, and 12 bases separated the two germline ends. The length of the CDR3 is 13 residues. The CDR3 DNA follows: TGTGCCAGCATGGAGGGAGGGGACACTGAAGCTTTCTTT. As protein: CASMEGGDTEAFF.

The chain couples TRBV4-1 to TRBJ1-2, with D maybe TRBD1 (5 bases). Per the germline V gene, CDR1 is MGHRA and CDR2 is YSYEKL. Trimming pared 0 bases from V and 1 base from J, leaving 12 bases between. The CDR3 is 16 amino acids. CDR3 sequence: CASSQDPRGNNYGYTF. The CDR3 nucleotides are TGCGCCAGCAGCCAAGACCCCCGGGGGAATAACTATGGCTACACCTTC.

In DNA, the CDR3 is TGTGCCAGCAGTGAAAGGGACAGGATAGGCACAGATACGCAGTATTTT. Residues: CASSERDRIGTDTQYF. This chain uses TRBV6-1 with TRBJ2-3; 8 bases map to TRBD1. Germline V lookup: CDR1 MNHNS, CDR2 SASEGT. V shed 2 bases and J 1 base; nucleotides not matched to a gene: 5. The CDR3 totals 16 residues.

This clone was observed a handful of times. The V gene is TRBV5-1, the J gene TRBJ2-7, with 11 bases aligning to TRBD2. This CDR3 is built from 17 residues. Unmatched junction bases numbered 9, after V lost 2 bases and J lost 2 bases. CDR1 and CDR2 from the germline V gene are SGHRS and YFSETQ. The CDR3 nucleotides read TGCGCCAGCAGCTTTACTAGCGGGGGTCCTAACGCCTACGAGCAGTACTTC. Translating it yields CASSFTSGGPNAYEQYF.